These T cell receptor beta chains were read from a single sample in a study of blood T cell repertoires in COVID-19. The table came from immunoSEQ multiplex PCR; TCRdb's copy has only in-frame clones and leaves some out. The table lists about 100,000 clones, approximately 92% of them singletons, with 3.5% to 4.5% in the top ten. Source material: peripheral blood. These receptors all come from a young man with acute or convalescent COVID-19. Each CDR3 is given with its conserved first and last residue. Each record gives: clone size, D gene, V gene, J gene, CDR3 DNA, CDR3 protein. A D gene is named only where the DNA matches it firmly. The listing skips clone size in some rows; elsewhere it reads once, few, many or a size class.

>-|-|TRBV11-3|TRBJ1-1
TGTGCCAGCAGCTTAGGGACAGCTGAAGCTTTCTTT
CASSLGTAEAFF
>-|TRBD1|TRBV4-1|TRBJ1-1
TGCGCCAGCAGCCCCACAGGGGGAAGGACTGAAGCTTTCTTT
CASSPTGGRTEAFF
>-|-|TRBV28|TRBJ1-5
TGTGCCAGCAGTTTAGGGGTGAGGGGGACCCTTTGGAATCAGCCCCAGCATTTT
CASSLGVRGTLWNQPQHF
>-|-|TRBV24-1|TRBJ2-7
TGTGCCACCAGTGCCCCTGATGGGGAGTCCTTCTACGAGCAGTACTTC
CATSAPDGESFYEQYF
>-|-|TRBV4-1|TRBJ2-7
TGCGCCAGCAGCCAAGACGGGGCAGGGGCCGAGTACTTC
CASSQDGAGAEYF
>-|-|TRBV5-4|TRBJ2-3
TGTGCCGGGACGGGACTCCTCACAGATACGCAGTATTTT
CAGTGLLTDTQYF
>-|TRBD1|TRBV5-1|TRBJ1-2
TGCGCCAGCAGCTTGGTCGGACAGGGGGCCTCATATGGCTACACCTTC
CASSLVGQGASYGYTF
>-|TRBD1|TRBV6-5|TRBJ1-1
TGTGCCAGCAGTTGGACAGGGGTGGAAGCTTTCTTT
CASSWTGVEAFF
>few|-|TRBV4-2|TRBJ2-2
TGTGCCAGCAGCCAACCAATGGGGCCGAACACCGGGGAGCTGTTTTTT
CASSQPMGPNTGELFF
>once|TRBD2|TRBV5-4|TRBJ2-2
TGTGCCAGCAGCCCCGGGACTAAGGACACCGGGGAGCTGTTTTTT
CASSPGTKDTGELFF
>-|TRBD1|TRBV5-1|TRBJ1-5
TGCGCCAGCAGCTTGGCGACAGGGACAGGGCCCCAGCATTTT
CASSLATGTGPQHF
>-|TRBD1|TRBV25-1|TRBJ1-5
TGTGCCAGCAGTGACTCCGGGACAGGGGTTCAGCCCCAGCATTTT
CASSDSGTGVQPQHF
>-|-|TRBV5-1|TRBJ2-2
TGCGCCAGCAGCTTGAATCCGGACAGTCCGCTACCCGGGGAGCTGTTTTTT
CASSLNPDSPLPGELFF
>-|TRBD1|TRBV6-5|TRBJ1-2
TGTGCCAGCAGTTATTATGAAGGACAGGCCTATGGCTACACCTTC
CASSYYEGQAYGYTF
>-|-|TRBV15|TRBJ1-3
TGTGCCACCAGCAGAGATGCAGGAATCTCTGGAAACACCATATATTTT
CATSRDAGISGNTIYF
>-|-|TRBV29-1|TRBJ1-1
TGCAGCGCGGGAGGGGGGGTTACTGAAGCTTTCTTT
CSAGGGVTEAFF
>-|-|TRBV11-2|TRBJ1-6
TGTGCCAGCAGCTCGGAGGGGCAGGGAGCGGATTCACCCCTCCACTTT
CASSSEGQGADSPLHF
>-|-|TRBV3-1/TRBV3-2|TRBJ2-2
TGTGCCAGTCGATCAACGGTAGCGGCCGGGGAGCTGTTTTTT
CASRSTVAAGELFF
>-|-|TRBV11-2|TRBJ2-7
TGTGCCAGCCTTTTAGGGGGCTCCTACGAGCAGTACTTC
CASLLGGSYEQYF
>-|-|TRBV30|TRBJ2-1
TGTGCCTGGAGTGTGACTAGGCCCAGGGTTACCTACAATGAGCAGTTCTTC
CAWSVTRPRVTYNEQFF
>-|-|TRBV7-9|TRBJ1-1
TGTGCCAGCAGCTTACTATCCGGTATCAGGGGCGCTGAAGCTTTCTTT
CASSLLSGIRGAEAFF
>-|-|TRBV3-1/TRBV3-2|TRBJ2-2
TGTGCCTGCGCACCTCCGAACACCGGGGAGCTGTTTTTT
CACAPPNTGELFF
>-|TRBD1|TRBV19|TRBJ2-1
TGTGCCAGTAATGGACAGGATTGGTACAATGAGCAGTTCTTC
CASNGQDWYNEQFF
>-|TRBD1|TRBV2|TRBJ1-5
TGTGCCAGCCGCAGACAGGGGGATGGCAATCAGCCCCAGCATTTT
CASRRQGDGNQPQHF
>-|-|TRBV12-3/TRBV12-4|TRBJ2-5
TGTGCCAGCACGGGGGTTCAAGAGACCCAGTACTTC
CASTGVQETQYF
>-|-|TRBV9|TRBJ2-3
TGTGCCAGCAGCCCCCGAGAGGGGGTCACAGATACGCAGTATTTT
CASSPREGVTDTQYF
>-|-|TRBV2|TRBJ1-5
TGTGCCAGTGGGGAAGGGGTTACCAGTAATTTAGCCCAGCATTTT
CASGEGVTSNLAQHF
>once|-|TRBV15|TRBJ2-1
TGTGCCACCAGCAGTGGGGGGGGCCGGCTCGTGTTCTTC
CATSSGGGRLVFF
>once|-|TRBV3-1/TRBV3-2|TRBJ2-7
TGTGCCAGCAGTCAAGATCTTAGGACAGTGGGATACGAGCAGTACTTC
CASSQDLRTVGYEQYF
>-|-|TRBV19|TRBJ1-2
TGTGCCAGTAGTATTAGCGGGTCCAACTATGGCTACACCTTC
CASSISGSNYGYTF
>-|-|TRBV7-8|TRBJ2-5
TGTGCCAGCAGCCTCGGTAATCAAGAGACCCAGTACTTC
CASSLGNQETQYF
>-|-|TRBV7-2|TRBJ1-6
TGTGCCAGCAGCGCACCGAACTTGCCCCTCCACTTT
CASSAPNLPLHF
>-|TRBD1|TRBV6-5|TRBJ1-2
TGTGCCAGCAGAACAGGGGGCAGCTATGGCTACACCTTC
CASRTGGSYGYTF
>once|-|TRBV5-6|TRBJ2-3
TGTGCCAGCAGCTTGGGTACCGGGAGTAGGGCAGATACGCAGTATTTT
CASSLGTGSRADTQYF
>-|-|TRBV6-1|TRBJ1-1
TGTGCCAGCAGTGAAGTAAGGGCAGGACTCACTGAAGCTTTCTTT
CASSEVRAGLTEAFF
>once|TRBD2|TRBV18|TRBJ2-1
TGTGCCAGCTCACCGAAACTAGCGGGAGGTAACGAGAACAATGAGCAGTTCTTC
CASSPKLAGGNENNEQFF
>-|-|TRBV6-6|TRBJ2-7
TGTGCCAGCAGTTACTCGGAGGGCCGGTTTGGCGAGCAGTACTTC
CASSYSEGRFGEQYF
>-|-|TRBV21-1|TRBJ1-2
TGTGCCAGCAGCACTGGACAGGGGGATTATAACTATGGCTACACCTTC
CASSTGQGDYNYGYTF
>-|-|TRBV7-4|TRBJ2-4
TGTGCCAGCAGCTCCCGCGGAGGGTCGATTAAAAACATTCAGTACTTC
CASSSRGGSIKNIQYF
>-|TRBD1|TRBV5-1|TRBJ1-1
TGCGCCAGCAGCTTATGGGACAGGGCCTTTGAAGCTTTCTTT
CASSLWDRAFEAFF
>-|TRBD1|TRBV7-9|TRBJ1-1
TGTGCCAGCTCGACAGGGTTGGCCACTGAAGCTTTCTTT
CASSTGLATEAFF
>-|TRBD2|TRBV27|TRBJ2-3
TGTGCCAGCAGGGGAAAGGCTAGCGGGAGCACAGATACGCAGTATTTT
CASRGKASGSTDTQYF
>-|-|TRBV14|TRBJ2-4
TGTGCCAGCAGCCTTGGGAGAATCTATAAAAACATTCAGTACTTC
CASSLGRIYKNIQYF
>-|-|TRBV4-1|TRBJ1-2
TGCGCCAGCAGCCAAGGGGAGAGCTATGGCTACACCTTC
CASSQGESYGYTF
>-|-|TRBV4-1|TRBJ1-3
TGCGCCAGCAGCCACCTAACGACAGGCTCTGGAAACACCATATATTTT
CASSHLTTGSGNTIYF
>-|-|TRBV19|TRBJ2-1
TGTGCCAGTAGTATACTCCATGAGCAGTTCTTC
CASSILHEQFF